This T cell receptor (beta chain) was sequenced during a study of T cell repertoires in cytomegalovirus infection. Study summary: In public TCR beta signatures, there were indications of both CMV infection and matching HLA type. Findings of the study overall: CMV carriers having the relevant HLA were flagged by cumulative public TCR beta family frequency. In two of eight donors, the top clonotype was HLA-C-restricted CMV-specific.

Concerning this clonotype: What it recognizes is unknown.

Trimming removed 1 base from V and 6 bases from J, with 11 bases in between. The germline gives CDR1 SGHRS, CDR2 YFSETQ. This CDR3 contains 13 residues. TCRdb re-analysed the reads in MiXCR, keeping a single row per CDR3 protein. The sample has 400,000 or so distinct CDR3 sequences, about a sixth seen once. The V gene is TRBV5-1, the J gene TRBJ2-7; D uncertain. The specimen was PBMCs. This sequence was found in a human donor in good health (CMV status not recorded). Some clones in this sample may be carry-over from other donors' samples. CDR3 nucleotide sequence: TGCGCCAGCAGCTTGAACCTGAAGTCCGAGCAGTACTTC. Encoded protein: CASSLNLKSEQYF.